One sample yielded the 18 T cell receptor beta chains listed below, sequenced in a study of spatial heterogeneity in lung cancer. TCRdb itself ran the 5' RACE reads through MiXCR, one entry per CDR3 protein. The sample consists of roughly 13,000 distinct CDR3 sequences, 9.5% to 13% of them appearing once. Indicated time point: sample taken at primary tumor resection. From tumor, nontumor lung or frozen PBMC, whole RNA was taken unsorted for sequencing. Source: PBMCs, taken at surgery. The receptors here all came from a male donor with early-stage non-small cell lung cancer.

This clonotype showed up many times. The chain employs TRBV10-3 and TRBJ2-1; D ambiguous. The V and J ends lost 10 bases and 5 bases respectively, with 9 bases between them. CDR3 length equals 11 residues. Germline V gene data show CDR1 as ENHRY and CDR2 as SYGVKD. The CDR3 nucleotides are TGTGCCACCTCCATGGACAATGAGCAGTTCTTC. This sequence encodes CATSMDNEQFF.

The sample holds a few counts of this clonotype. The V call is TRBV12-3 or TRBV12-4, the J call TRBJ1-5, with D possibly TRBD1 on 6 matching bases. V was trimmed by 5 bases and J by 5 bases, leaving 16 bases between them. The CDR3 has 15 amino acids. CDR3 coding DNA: TGTGCCAGCAGTCCCCTGGCAGGGGAACATCAGCCCCAGCATTTT. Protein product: CASSPLAGEHQPQHF.

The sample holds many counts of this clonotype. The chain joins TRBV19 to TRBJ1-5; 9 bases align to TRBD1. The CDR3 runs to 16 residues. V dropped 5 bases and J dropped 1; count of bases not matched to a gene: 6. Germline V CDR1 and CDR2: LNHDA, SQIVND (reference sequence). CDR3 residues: CASSSSDRGSNQPQHF. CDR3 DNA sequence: TGTGCCAGTAGTTCCTCGGACAGGGGAAGCAATCAGCCCCAGCATTTT. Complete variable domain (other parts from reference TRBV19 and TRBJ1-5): DGGITQSPKYLFRKEGQNVTLSCEQNLNHDAMYWYRQDPGQGLRLIYYSQIVNDFQKGDIAEGYSVSREKKESFPLTVTSAQKNPTAFYLCASSSSDRGSNQPQHFGDGTRLSIL.

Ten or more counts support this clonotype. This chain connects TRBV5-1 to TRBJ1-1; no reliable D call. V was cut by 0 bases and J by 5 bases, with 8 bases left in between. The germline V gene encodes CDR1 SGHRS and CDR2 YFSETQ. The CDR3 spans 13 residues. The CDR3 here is CASSLEAETEAFF. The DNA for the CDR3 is TGCGCCAGCAGCTTGGAGGCGGAAACTGAAGCTTTCTTT.

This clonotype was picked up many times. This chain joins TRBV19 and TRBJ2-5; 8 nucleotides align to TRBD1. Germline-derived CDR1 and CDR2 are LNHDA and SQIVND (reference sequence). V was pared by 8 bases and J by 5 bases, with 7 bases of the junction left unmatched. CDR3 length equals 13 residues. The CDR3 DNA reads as TGTGCCAGTTCCCCCAGGGGGCTGGAGACCCAGTACTTC. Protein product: CASSPRGLETQYF.

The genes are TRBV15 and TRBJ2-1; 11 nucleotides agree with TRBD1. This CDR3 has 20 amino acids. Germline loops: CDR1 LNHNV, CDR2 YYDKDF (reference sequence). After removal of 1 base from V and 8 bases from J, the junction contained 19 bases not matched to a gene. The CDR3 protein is CATSRVSPLPIPGQGDEQFF. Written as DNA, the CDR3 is TGTGCCACCAGCAGAGTATCCCCCCTGCCAATACCGGGACAGGGGGATGAGCAGTTCTTC.

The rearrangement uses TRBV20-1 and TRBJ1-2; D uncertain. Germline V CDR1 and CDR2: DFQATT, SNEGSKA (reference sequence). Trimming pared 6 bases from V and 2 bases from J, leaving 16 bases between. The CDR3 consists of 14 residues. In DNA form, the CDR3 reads TGCAGTGCCAACGGAAAGGACCCAAACTATGGCTACACCTTC. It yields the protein CSANGKDPNYGYTF.

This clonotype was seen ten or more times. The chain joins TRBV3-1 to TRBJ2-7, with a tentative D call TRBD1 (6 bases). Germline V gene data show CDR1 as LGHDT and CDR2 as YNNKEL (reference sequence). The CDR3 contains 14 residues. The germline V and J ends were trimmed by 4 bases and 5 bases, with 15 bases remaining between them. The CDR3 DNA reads TGTGCCAGCAGCCCCGGTGCTCAGGGGAACGAGCAGTACTTC. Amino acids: CASSPGAQGNEQYF.

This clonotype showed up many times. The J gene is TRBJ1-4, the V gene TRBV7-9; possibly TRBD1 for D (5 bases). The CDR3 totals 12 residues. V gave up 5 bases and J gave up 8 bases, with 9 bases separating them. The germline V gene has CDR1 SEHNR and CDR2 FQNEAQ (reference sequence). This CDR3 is CASSGGGEKLFF. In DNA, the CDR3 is TGTGCCAGCAGCGGGGGTGGGGAAAAACTGTTTTTT.

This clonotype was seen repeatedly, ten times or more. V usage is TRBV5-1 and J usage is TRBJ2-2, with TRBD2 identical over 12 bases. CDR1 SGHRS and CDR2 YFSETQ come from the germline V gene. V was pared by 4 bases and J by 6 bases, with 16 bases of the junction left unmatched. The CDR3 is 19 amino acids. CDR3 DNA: TGCGCCAGCAGCCCCAGGACTAGCGGGAAAATCTCACGGGCCGGGGAGCTGTTTTTT. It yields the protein CASSPRTSGKISRAGELFF.

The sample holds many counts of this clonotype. CDR3 DNA sequence: TGTGCCTGGCGGGACTCTCGGAATTCACCCCTCCACTTT. This encodes CAWRDSRNSPLHF. V usage is TRBV30 and J usage is TRBJ1-6; D may be TRBD1 (5 bases). There are 13 residues in the CDR3. In germline, CDR1 is GTSNPN, CDR2 SVGIG (reference sequence). V gave up 5 bases and J gave up 7 bases, with 12 bases separating them.

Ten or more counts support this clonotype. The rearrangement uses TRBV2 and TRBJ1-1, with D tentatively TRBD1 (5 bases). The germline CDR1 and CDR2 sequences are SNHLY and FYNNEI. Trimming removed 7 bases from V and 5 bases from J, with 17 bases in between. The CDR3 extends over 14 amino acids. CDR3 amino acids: CASTREGKGTEAFF. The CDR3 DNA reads TGTGCCAGCACCCGGGAGGGGAAGGGGACTGAAGCTTTCTTT.

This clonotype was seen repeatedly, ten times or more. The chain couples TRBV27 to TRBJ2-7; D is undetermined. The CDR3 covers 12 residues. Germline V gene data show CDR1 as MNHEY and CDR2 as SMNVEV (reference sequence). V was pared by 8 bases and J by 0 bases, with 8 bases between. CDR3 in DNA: TGTGCCAGCTTTCAGAGCTCCTACGAGCAGTACTTC. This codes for CASFQSSYEQYF.

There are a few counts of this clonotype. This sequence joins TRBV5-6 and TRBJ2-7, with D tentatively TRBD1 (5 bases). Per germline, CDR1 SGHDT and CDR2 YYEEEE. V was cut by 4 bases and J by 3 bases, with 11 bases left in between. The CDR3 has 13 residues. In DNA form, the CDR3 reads TGTGCCAGCAGCCCAACAGGTTTCTACGAGCAGTACTTC. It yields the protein CASSPTGFYEQYF. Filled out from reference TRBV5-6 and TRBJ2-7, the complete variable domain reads DAGVTQSPTHLIKTRGQQVTLRCSPKSGHDTVSWYQQALGQGPQFIFQYYEEEERQRGNFPDRFSGHQFPNYSSELNVNALLLGDSALYLCASSPTGFYEQYFGPGTRLTVT.

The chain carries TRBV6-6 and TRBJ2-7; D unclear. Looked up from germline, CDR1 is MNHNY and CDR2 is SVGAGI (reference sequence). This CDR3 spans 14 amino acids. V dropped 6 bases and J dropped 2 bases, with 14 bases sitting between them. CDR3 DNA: TGTGCCAGCAGACCCGGTGACACGGCCTACGAGCAGTACTTC. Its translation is CASRPGDTAYEQYF.

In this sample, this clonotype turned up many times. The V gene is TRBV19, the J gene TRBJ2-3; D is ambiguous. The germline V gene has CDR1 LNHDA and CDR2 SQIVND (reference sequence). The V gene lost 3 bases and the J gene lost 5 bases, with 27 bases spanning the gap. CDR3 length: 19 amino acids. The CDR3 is CASSIGAVGTLHSGDTQYF. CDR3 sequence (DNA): TGTGCCAGTAGTATTGGCGCAGTCGGCACGCTACATTCCGGAGATACGCAGTATTTT.

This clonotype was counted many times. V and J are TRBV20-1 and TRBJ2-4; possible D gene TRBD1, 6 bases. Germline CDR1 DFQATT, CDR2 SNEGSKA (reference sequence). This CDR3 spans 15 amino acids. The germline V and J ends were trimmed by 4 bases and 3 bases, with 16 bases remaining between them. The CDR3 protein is CSAKGPTGSKNIQYF. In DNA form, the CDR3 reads TGCAGTGCTAAAGGCCCCACAGGGAGCAAAAACATTCAGTACTTC.

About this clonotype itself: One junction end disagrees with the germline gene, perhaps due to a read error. For the CDR3, the DNA is TGTGCCAGCAGCTTAGACAGGTCCTCTAATTCACCCCTCCACTTT. Translating it yields CASSLDRSSNSPLHF. The genes are TRBV7-9 and TRBJ1-6, with D maybe TRBD1 (5 bases). This CDR3 spans 15 amino acids. Germline V gene lookup returns CDR1 SEHNR and CDR2 FQNEAQ (reference sequence).